This T cell receptor beta chain was identified in a study of T cells in localized non-small cell lung cancer. The method was immunoSEQ multiplex PCR; TCRdb's version includes in-frame clones alone and lacks a portion of them. The sample carries approximately 64,000 clones, 85% to 90% recorded once. The CDR3 contains 15 residues. Germline V gene sequence: CDR1 SGHTA, CDR2 FQGNSA. Trimming took 3 bases from V and 1 from J, leaving 12 bases between them. The gene calls are TRBV7-2 and TRBJ1-1, with D maybe TRBD1 (6 bases). Specimen: peripheral blood, collected before any cancer treatment. The sequence was collected from a woman aged 35 to 75 with stage I lung adenocarcinoma. CDR3 DNA: TGTGCCAGCAGCTTGCTTCCGGGACAGAACACTGAAGCTTTCTTT. This sequence encodes CASSLLPGQNTEAFF.